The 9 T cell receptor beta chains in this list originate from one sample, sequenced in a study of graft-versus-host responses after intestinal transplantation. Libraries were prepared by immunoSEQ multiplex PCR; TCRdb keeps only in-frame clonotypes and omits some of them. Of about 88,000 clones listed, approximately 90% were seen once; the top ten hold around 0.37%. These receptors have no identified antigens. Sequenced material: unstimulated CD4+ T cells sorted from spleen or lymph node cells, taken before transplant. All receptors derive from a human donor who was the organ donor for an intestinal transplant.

The CDR3 region is CAWSVGGVGYTF. In DNA form, the CDR3 reads TGTGCCTGGAGTGTAGGGGGGGTTGGCTACACCTTC. The chain combines TRBV30 with TRBJ1-2; weak D call: TRBD1 (6 bases). Germline assignment: CDR1 GTSNPN and CDR2 SVGIG (reference sequence). This CDR3 is 12 amino acids long. Trimming removed 0 bases at V and 7 bases at J, with 9 bases between.

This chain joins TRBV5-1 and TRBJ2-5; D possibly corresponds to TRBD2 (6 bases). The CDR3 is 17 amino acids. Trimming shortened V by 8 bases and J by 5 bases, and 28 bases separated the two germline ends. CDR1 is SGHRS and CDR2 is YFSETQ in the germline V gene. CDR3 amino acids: CASRTEMKTRLGETQYF. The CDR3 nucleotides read TGCGCCAGTAGAACGGAAATGAAGACTAGATTGGGGGAGACCCAGTACTTC.

CDR3 DNA: TGTGCCAGCACGTTAACAGGGGGCCAAAATCAGCCCCAGCATTTT. This gives the protein CASTLTGGQNQPQHF. V usage is TRBV6-1 and J usage is TRBJ1-5, with 9 bases fitting TRBD1. Losses at the gene ends were 7 bases for V and 4 bases for J; bases not matched to a gene: 8. This CDR3 has 15 residues. CDR1 and CDR2 from the germline V gene are MNHNS and SASEGT.

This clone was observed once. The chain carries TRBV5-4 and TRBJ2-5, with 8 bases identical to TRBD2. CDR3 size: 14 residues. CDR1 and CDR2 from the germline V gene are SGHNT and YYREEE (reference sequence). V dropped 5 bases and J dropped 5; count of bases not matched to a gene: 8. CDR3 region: CASSYQLAAETQYF. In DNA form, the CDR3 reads TGTGCCAGCAGTTACCAACTAGCGGCGGAGACCCAGTACTTC.

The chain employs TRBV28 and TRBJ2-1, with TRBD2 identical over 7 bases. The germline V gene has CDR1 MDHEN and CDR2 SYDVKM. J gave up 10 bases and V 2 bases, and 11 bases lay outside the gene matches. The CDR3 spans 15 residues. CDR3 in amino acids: CASSLRRERQTEQFF. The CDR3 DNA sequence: TGTGCCAGCAGTTTAAGGCGGGAGCGCCAGACCGAGCAGTTCTTC.

The CDR3 region has the DNA TGTGCCAGCAGTTCTAGTACTTACTCCTACAATGAGCAGTTCTTC. As protein: CASSSSTYSYNEQFF. The chain recombines TRBV28 with TRBJ2-1; D is unclear. The germline V gene encodes CDR1 MDHEN and CDR2 SYDVKM. This CDR3 contains 15 residues. Trimming removed 4 bases from V and 0 bases from J, with 10 bases in between.

The CDR3 DNA follows: TGCGCCAGCAGTGGAGATTGGGGACAGGGGCCTCGGGGCACTGAAGCTTTCTTT. Its translation: CASSGDWGQGPRGTEAFF. This chain joins TRBV10-2 and TRBJ1-1, with TRBD1 matching over 10 bases. Germline-derived CDR1 and CDR2 are WSHSY and SAAADI. The CDR3 sequence is 18 residues long. V lost 4 bases to trimming and J lost 4 bases; unmatched junction nucleotides: 15.

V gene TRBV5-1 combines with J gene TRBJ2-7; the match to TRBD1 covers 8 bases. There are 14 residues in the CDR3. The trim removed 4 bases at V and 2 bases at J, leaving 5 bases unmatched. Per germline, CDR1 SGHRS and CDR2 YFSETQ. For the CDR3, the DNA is TGCGCCAGCAGCGCCCGGGACAGGCCCTACGAGCAGTACTTC. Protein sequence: CASSARDRPYEQYF.

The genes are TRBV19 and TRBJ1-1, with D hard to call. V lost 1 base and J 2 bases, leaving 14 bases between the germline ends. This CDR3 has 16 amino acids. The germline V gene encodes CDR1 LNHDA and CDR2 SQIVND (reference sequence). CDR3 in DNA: TGTGCCAGTAGTATAGTACTTTCAGGCGCAAACACTGAAGCTTTCTTT. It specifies CASSIVLSGANTEAFF.